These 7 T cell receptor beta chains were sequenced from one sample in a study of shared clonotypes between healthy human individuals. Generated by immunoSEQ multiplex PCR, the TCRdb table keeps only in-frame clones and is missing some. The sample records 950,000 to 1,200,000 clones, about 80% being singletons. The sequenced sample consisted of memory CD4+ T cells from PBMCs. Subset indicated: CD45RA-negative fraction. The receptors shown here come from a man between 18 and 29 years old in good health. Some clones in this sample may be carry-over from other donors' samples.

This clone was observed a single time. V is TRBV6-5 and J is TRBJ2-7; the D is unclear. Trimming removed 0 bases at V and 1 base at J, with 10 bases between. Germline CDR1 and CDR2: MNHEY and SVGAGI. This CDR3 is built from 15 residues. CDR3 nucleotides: TGTGCCAGCAGTTACTCGATAGTAGGTTCCTACGAGCAGTACTTC. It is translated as CASSYSIVGSYEQYF.

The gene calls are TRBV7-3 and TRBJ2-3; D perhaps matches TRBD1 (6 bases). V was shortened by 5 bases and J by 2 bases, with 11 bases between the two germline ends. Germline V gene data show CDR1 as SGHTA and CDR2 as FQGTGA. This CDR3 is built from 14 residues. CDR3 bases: TGTGCCAGCAGCCGGGACACTTTCACAGATACGCAGTATTTT. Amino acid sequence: CASSRDTFTDTQYF.

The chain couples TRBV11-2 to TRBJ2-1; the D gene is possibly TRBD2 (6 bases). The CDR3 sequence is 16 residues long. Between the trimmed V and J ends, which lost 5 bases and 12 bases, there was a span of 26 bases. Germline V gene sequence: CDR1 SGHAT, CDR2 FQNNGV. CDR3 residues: CASSPRFAGTSAGQFF. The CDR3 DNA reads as TGTGCCAGCAGCCCCCGCTTCGCAGGGACTTCGGCGGGGCAGTTCTTC.

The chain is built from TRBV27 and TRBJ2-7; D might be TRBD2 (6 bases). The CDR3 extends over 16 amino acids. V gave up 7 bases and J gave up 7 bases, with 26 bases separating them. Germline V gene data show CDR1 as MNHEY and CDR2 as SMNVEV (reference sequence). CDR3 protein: CASTSQSGLGLLEQYF. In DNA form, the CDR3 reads TGTGCCAGCACCTCCCAGTCGGGACTTGGATTACTAGAGCAGTACTTC.

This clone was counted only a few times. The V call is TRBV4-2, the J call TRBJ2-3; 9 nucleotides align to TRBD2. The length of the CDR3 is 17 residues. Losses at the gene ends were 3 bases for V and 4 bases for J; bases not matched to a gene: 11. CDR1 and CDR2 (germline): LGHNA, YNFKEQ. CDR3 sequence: CASSQTSGPDRADTQYF. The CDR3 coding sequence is TGTGCCAGCAGCCAGACTAGCGGACCTGACCGAGCAGATACGCAGTATTTT.

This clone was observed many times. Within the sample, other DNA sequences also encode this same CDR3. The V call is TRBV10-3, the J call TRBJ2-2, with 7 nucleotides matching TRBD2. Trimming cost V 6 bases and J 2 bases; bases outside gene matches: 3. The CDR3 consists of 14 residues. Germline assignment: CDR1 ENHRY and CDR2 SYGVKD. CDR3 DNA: TGTGCCATCAGCAAGCGGGACAACACCGGGGAGCTGTTTTTT. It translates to CAISKRDNTGELFF.

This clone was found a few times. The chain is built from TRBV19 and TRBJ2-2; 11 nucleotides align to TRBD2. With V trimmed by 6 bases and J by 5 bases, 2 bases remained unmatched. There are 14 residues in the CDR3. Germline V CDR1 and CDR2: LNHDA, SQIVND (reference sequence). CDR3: CASRLAGGTGELFF. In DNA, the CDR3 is TGTGCCAGTAGGCTAGCGGGAGGAACCGGGGAGCTGTTTTTT.